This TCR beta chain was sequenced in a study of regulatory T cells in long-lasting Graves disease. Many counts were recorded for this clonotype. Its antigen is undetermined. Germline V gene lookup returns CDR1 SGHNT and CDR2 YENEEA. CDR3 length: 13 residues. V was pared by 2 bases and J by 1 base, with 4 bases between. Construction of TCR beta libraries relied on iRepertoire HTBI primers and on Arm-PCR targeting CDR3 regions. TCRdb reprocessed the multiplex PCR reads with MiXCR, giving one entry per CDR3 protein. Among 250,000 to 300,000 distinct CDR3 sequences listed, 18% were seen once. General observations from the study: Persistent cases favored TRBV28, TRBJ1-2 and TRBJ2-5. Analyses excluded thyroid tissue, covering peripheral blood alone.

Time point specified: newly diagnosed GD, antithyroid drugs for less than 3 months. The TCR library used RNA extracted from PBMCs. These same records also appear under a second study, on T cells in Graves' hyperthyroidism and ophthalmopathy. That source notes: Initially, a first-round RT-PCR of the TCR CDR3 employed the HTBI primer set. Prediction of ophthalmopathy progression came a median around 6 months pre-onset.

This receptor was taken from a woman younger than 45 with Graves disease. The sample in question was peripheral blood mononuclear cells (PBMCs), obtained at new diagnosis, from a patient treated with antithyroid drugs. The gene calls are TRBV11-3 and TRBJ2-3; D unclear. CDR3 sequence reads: CASSLWGTDTQYF. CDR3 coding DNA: TGTGCCAGCAGCTTATGGGGCACAGATACGCAGTATTTT.